Listed here are 7 T cell receptor beta chains from one sample, sequenced in a study of blood T cell repertoires in COVID-19. Measured with immunoSEQ multiplex PCR; TCRdb has only the in-frame clones, and not every one. The sample yields under 350,000 clones, around nine tenths seen once. Source material: PBMCs or T cells enriched from blood (not recorded which). The receptors originated from a woman aged 55 to 70 who had recovered from COVID-19.

This clone was observed a few times. The chain combines TRBV28 with TRBJ1-2; 7 nucleotides agree with TRBD1. This CDR3 region has 14 residues. V lost 4 bases, J lost 0 bases, and 2 bases stayed unmatched. CDR1 is MDHEN, CDR2 SYDVKM, per germline. The CDR3 is CASSWDSTNYGYTF. CDR3 DNA: TGTGCCAGCAGTTGGGACAGCACTAACTATGGCTACACCTTC.

The gene calls are TRBV5-5 and TRBJ2-7; 11 bases are shared with TRBD1. The CDR3 covers 15 residues. From germline, CDR1 is SGHKS and CDR2 YYEKEE (reference sequence). J lost 2 bases, V lost 4 bases, and 5 bases had no gene match. In DNA, the CDR3 is TGTGCCAGCAGCAGGGACAGGGGGGCAACCTACGAGCAGTACTTC. Amino acid sequence: CASSRDRGATYEQYF.

This sequence joins TRBV30 and TRBJ2-7, with D tentatively TRBD2 (5 bases). Germline lookup yields CDR1 GTSNPN and CDR2 SVGIG (reference sequence). Deletions cut 2 bases from V and 2 bases from J, with 16 bases between. CDR3 length: 15 residues. CDR3 sequence (DNA): TGTGCCTGGAGTTATCCTACTAGACCCCCCTACGAGCAGTACTTC. Its translation is CAWSYPTRPPYEQYF.

The CDR3 coding sequence is TGCGCCAGCACCCGAGCTGCGGGCGTTTACAATGAGCAGTTCTTC. It yields the protein CASTRAAGVYNEQFF. V gene TRBV4-1 combines with J gene TRBJ2-1; D is perhaps TRBD2 (5 bases). V was trimmed by 7 bases and J by 4 bases, leaving 17 bases between them. Germline CDR1 MGHRA, CDR2 YSYEKL. The CDR3 spans 15 residues.

This chain uses TRBV6-5 with TRBJ1-5; maybe TRBD1 (5 bases). V lost 5 bases to trimming and J lost 2 bases, with 10 bases between them. CDR1 MNHEY and CDR2 SVGAGI come from the germline V gene. There are 14 residues in the CDR3. This CDR3 reads CASSIRGGNQPQHF. DNA of the CDR3: TGTGCCAGCAGTATAAGGGGCGGCAATCAGCCCCAGCATTTT.

V gene TRBV7-9 combines with J gene TRBJ2-7; 10 nucleotides match TRBD2. Germline V CDR1 and CDR2: SEHNR, FQNEAQ (reference sequence). This CDR3 region has 14 residues. With 1 base clipped from V and 3 bases from J, the junction kept 0 bases outside the gene matches. The CDR3 DNA is TGTGCCAGCAGCTTAGGACTAGCGGGCTACGAGCAGTACTTC. This codes for CASSLGLAGYEQYF.

The chain links TRBV12-3 or TRBV12-4 to TRBJ2-7; TRBD1 might be the D (6 bases). This CDR3 region has 13 residues. V lost 5 bases to trimming and J lost 5 bases, with 13 bases between them. The CDR3 spells CASSMLQGHEQYF. Here the CDR3 DNA reads TGTGCCAGCAGTATGTTACAGGGTCACGAGCAGTACTTC.